The 16 T cell receptor beta chains reported below all come from one sample, sequenced in a study of T cells in Graves' hyperthyroidism and ophthalmopathy. Amplification of TCR beta CDR3 regions used RNA as the template. TCR CDR3 underwent first-round RT-PCR with the HTBI primer set. Each CDR3 protein gets one entry after TCRdb re-called the multiplex PCR reads with MiXCR. Seen here are around 500,000 distinct CDR3 sequences, about 15% observed once, and the top ten hold roughly 17%. Input material: blood. These receptor sequences come from a woman between 18 and 30 years old with Graves' hyperthyroidism.

This clonotype showed up many times. This chain joins TRBV14 and TRBJ2-1; D remains unclear. V was clipped by 1 base and J by 3 bases, with 10 bases between them. This CDR3 comprises 15 residues. Looked up from germline, CDR1 is SGHDN and CDR2 is FVKESK. Here the CDR3 DNA reads TGTGCCAGCAGCCAAGGCTCGGATTTCTACAATGAGCAGTTCTTC. Its protein is CASSQGSDFYNEQFF.

The V call is TRBV20-1, the J call TRBJ2-3; the D is unclear. CDR1 is DFQATT and CDR2 is SNEGSKA in the germline V gene (reference sequence). V was clipped by 5 bases and J by 9 bases, with 18 bases between them. CDR3 length: 13 amino acids. In nucleotides, the CDR3 is TGCAGTGCTCGCCAAGTGGCAGGTGGCACGCAGTATTTT. Residues: CSARQVAGGTQYF.

This clonotype was seen at least ten times. The chain is built from TRBV27 and TRBJ1-2; 8 nucleotides align to TRBD1. Trimming cost V 2 bases and J 5 bases; bases outside gene matches: 7. The CDR3 consists of 15 residues. The germline V gene has CDR1 MNHEY and CDR2 SMNVEV (reference sequence). CDR3 region: CASSLVAGGEYGYTF. As DNA, the CDR3 is TGTGCCAGCAGTTTAGTTGCAGGGGGCGAGTATGGCTACACCTTC.

This clonotype was picked up many times. The chain joins TRBV6-1 to TRBJ1-5; D call uncertain. The CDR3 contains 14 residues. Germline V gene data show CDR1 as MNHNS and CDR2 as SASEGT. Trimming cost V 5 bases and J 0 bases, with 8 bases left between them. The CDR3 DNA sequence: TGTGCCAGCAGTCCTTATTATAGCAATCAGCCCCAGCATTTT. Amino acid sequence: CASSPYYSNQPQHF.

At least ten counts were recorded for this clonotype. This chain uses TRBV24-1 with TRBJ2-3; 8 bases map to TRBD1. This CDR3 spans 15 amino acids. V trimming: 4 bases; J trimming: 6 bases; junction bases outside the gene matches: 8. The V gene's germline CDR1 is KGHDR and CDR2 SFDVKD. CDR3: CATSDIDRGLDTQYF. The CDR3 DNA follows: TGTGCCACCAGTGACATCGACAGGGGTCTTGATACGCAGTATTTT.

At least ten counts were recorded for this clonotype. The chain carries TRBV19 and TRBJ2-1, with 12 positions matching TRBD2. The germline V gene encodes CDR1 LNHDA and CDR2 SQIVND (reference sequence). The length of the CDR3 is 18 residues. V shed 3 bases and J 4 bases; nucleotides not matched to a gene: 10. The CDR3 DNA is TGTGCCAGTAGTATTAGGCTAGCGGGAGGGCCGAAATACAATGAGCAGTTCTTC. Translated, it gives CASSIRLAGGPKYNEQFF.

V usage is TRBV20-1 and J usage is TRBJ2-3; the match to TRBD2 covers 9 bases. The germline gives CDR1 DFQATT, CDR2 SNEGSKA (reference sequence). CDR3 length equals 16 residues. V shed 5 bases and J 2 bases; nucleotides not matched to a gene: 11. The CDR3 region has the DNA TGCAGTGCTGGTGGGGTAGCGGGGGCCTTCACAGATACGCAGTATTTT. Translating it yields CSAGGVAGAFTDTQYF.

In its sample, this clonotype was seen a few times. The J gene is TRBJ2-1, the V gene TRBV9; D is uncertain. Germline CDR1 SGDLS, CDR2 YYNGEE. Trimming cost V 7 bases and J 3 bases, with 11 bases left between them. The CDR3 totals 13 residues. The CDR3 nucleotides are TGTGCCAGCTATTCGGAGATCTACAATGAGCAGTTCTTC. Amino acid sequence: CASYSEIYNEQFF.

With regard to this clonotype: A read error may explain this, as a much larger clone is one base away. The chain employs TRBV30 and TRBJ2-5; the D gene is possibly TRBD2 (5 bases). V was shortened by 0 bases and J by 5 bases, with 13 bases between the two germline ends. The CDR3 is 14 residues long. CDR1 is GTSNPN and CDR2 is SVGIG in the germline V gene (reference sequence). This chain's CDR3 is CAWSVRGRGETQYF. The CDR3 DNA follows: TGTGCCTGGAGTGTACGGGGTCGCGGTGAGACCCAGTACTTC.

This clonotype has ten or more counts. This sequence joins TRBV5-1 and TRBJ2-5, with unresolved D. This CDR3 contains 14 residues. CDR1 SGHRS and CDR2 YFSETQ come from the germline V gene. V lost 5 bases and J 5 bases, leaving 16 bases between the germline ends. CDR3 protein: CASRNDVMMETQYF. The DNA for the CDR3 is TGCGCCAGCAGAAACGACGTGATGATGGAGACCCAGTACTTC.

This clonotype showed up just a few times. The rearrangement links TRBV5-6 to TRBJ2-7, with D perhaps given as TRBD1 or TRBD2 (6 bases each). The CDR3 length is 14 residues. Germline V gene lookup returns CDR1 SGHDT and CDR2 YYEEEE. The V and J ends lost 3 bases and 2 bases respectively, with 12 bases between them. The CDR3 loop reads CASSWGAGAYEQYF. The CDR3 coding sequence is TGTGCCAGCAGCTGGGGGGCGGGTGCCTACGAGCAGTACTTC.

Concerning this clonotype: Just one base apart from a much larger clone, this may be a read error. The chain employs TRBV11-3 and TRBJ2-1, with unresolved D. The germline V gene has CDR1 SGHNT and CDR2 YENEEA. The CDR3 spans 14 residues. V was pared by 7 bases and J by 3 bases, with 13 bases between. The DNA for the CDR3 is TGTGCCAGCAACCGTCCCAACCTCTACAATGAGCAGTTCTTC. Amino acid sequence: CASNRPNLYNEQFF.

The chain joins TRBV18 to TRBJ2-3; D is unclear. V was pared by 0 bases and J by 2 bases, with 9 bases between. This CDR3 spans 15 amino acids. Germline-derived CDR1 and CDR2 are KGHSH and LQKENI. CDR3: CASSPPWQSTDTQYF. CDR3 nucleotides: TGTGCCAGCTCACCACCTTGGCAGTCCACAGATACGCAGTATTTT. The variable domain in full, with the rest retrieved from reference TRBV18 and TRBJ2-3, is NAGVMQNPRHLVRRRGQEARLRCSPMKGHSHVYWYRQLPEEGLKFMVYLQKENIIDESGMPKERFSAEFPKEGPSILRIQQVVRGDSAAYFCASSPPWQSTDTQYFGPGTRLTVL.

This clonotype appeared many times. CDR3: CASSIYMGQMNTEAFF. CDR3 coding DNA: TGTGCCAGTAGTATTTACATGGGTCAGATGAACACTGAAGCTTTCTTT. The V and J genes are TRBV19 and TRBJ1-1; D is ambiguous. CDR1 and CDR2 (germline): LNHDA, SQIVND (reference sequence). Between the trimmed V and J ends, which lost 3 bases and 0 bases, there was a span of 14 bases. The CDR3 is made up of 16 amino acids.

This sequence joins TRBV28 and TRBJ2-7; 9 bases are a match to TRBD2. Per germline, CDR1 MDHEN and CDR2 SYDVKM. The CDR3 has 15 residues. Trimming at V came to 7 bases and at J to 4 bases, leaving 11 bases not matched to a gene. The CDR3 loop is CASTRLAGTGYEQYF. The CDR3, as DNA: TGTGCCAGCACCCGGCTAGCGGGAACTGGGTACGAGCAGTACTTC.

This clonotype was detected many times. The chain couples TRBV27 to TRBJ1-5; tentatively, D is TRBD1 (6 bases). Between the trimmed V and J ends, which lost 3 bases and 4 bases, there was a span of 13 bases. Germline lookup yields CDR1 MNHEY and CDR2 SMNVEV (reference sequence). The CDR3 runs 15 residues. The CDR3: CASSLARGENQPQHF. The DNA for the CDR3 is TGTGCCAGCAGTTTGGCCAGGGGCGAAAATCAGCCCCAGCATTTT.